Listed below are T cell receptor beta chains from one sample, sequenced in a study of prognosis after radiotherapy for stage I lung cancer. TCRdb called the multiplex PCR reads again in MiXCR, with one record for every CDR3 protein. The sample records 13,000 or so distinct CDR3 sequences, 50% being singletons. Sequenced here: PBMCs, sampled before or after stereotactic body radiation therapy (not recorded which). These receptors all come from a donor of 50 years or more with non-small cell lung cancer. Both conserved end residues are part of each CDR3. A D gene is named only where the DNA matches it firmly. Clone size is not always given. Where it is, it says once, few, many or a class for expanded clones.

abundance	len	v_gene	j_gene	d_gene	CDR3aa	CDR3nt
NA	13	TRBV5-1	TRBJ1-2	NA	CASSLGGPKGYTF	TGCGCCAGCAGCTTGGGGGGACCCAAGGGCTACACCTTC
many	14	TRBV3-1	TRBJ2-1	TRBD2	CASRGLAGVSEQFF	TGTGCCAGCCGCGGACTAGCGGGAGTCAGTGAGCAGTTCTTC
NA	15	TRBV28	TRBJ2-7	NA	CASSPSGLLSYEQYF	TGTGCCAGCAGTCCCTCGGGGCTCCTCTCCTACGAGCAGTACTTC
few	13	TRBV18	TRBJ2-3	NA	CASSRASGDTQYF	TGTGCCAGCTCACGAGCTTCTGGAGATACGCAGTATTTT
many	14	TRBV19	TRBJ2-5	TRBD2	CASSIVAGEETQYF	TGTGCCAGTAGTATAGTAGCGGGGGAGGAGACCCAGTACTTC
NA	14	TRBV20-1	TRBJ2-1	TRBD2	CSAREGGGNNEQFF	TGCAGTGCCCGCGAAGGCGGGGGGAACAATGAGCAGTTCTTC
medium-sized	13	TRBV12-3/TRBV12-4	TRBJ2-7	NA	CASSRRTYYEQYF	TGTGCCAGCAGTAGACGGACGTACTACGAGCAGTACTTC
NA	16	TRBV6-2/TRBV6-3	TRBJ2-7	NA	CASSDRYRSLSMEQYF	TGTGCCAGCAGTGACCGGTACAGGAGCCTCTCTATGGAGCAGTACTTC
medium-sized	15	TRBV9	TRBJ2-3	TRBD2	CASSAGLARTDTQYF	TGTGCCAGCAGCGCCGGACTAGCCCGCACAGATACGCAGTATTTT
NA	14	TRBV9	TRBJ1-2	TRBD1	CASSRGGTDYGYTF	TGTGCCAGCAGCAGGGGCGGGACAGACTATGGCTACACCTTC
once	20	TRBV7-2	TRBJ2-6	NA	CASSPQGRGEGFSGANVLTF	TGTGCCAGCAGCCCCCAAGGCAGGGGCGAGGGATTCTCTGGGGCCAACGTCCTGACTTTC
NA	14	TRBV5-1	TRBJ1-2	NA	CASSLRHGIYGYTF	TGCGCCAGCAGCTTGCGCCATGGCATCTATGGCTACACCTTC
NA	16	TRBV28	TRBJ2-2	TRBD2	CASSSSSGGYTGELFF	TGTGCCAGCAGTTCGTCGAGCGGGGGTTATACCGGGGAGCTGTTTTTT
many	17	TRBV20-1	TRBJ2-1	NA	CSARDQMAPSSYNEQFF	TGCAGTGCTAGAGATCAAATGGCACCCAGCTCCTACAATGAGCAGTTCTTC
NA	14	TRBV19	TRBJ2-1	NA	CASSPRMGHNEQFF	TGTGCCAGTAGCCCTCGGATGGGGCACAATGAGCAGTTCTTC
few	12	TRBV5-4	TRBJ2-7	NA	CASSLGAGEQYF	TGTGCCAGCAGCTTGGGGGCAGGCGAGCAGTACTTC
many	14	TRBV7-9	TRBJ2-5	NA	CASSLGGGQETQYF	TGCGCCAGCAGCCTGGGAGGGGGCCAAGAGACCCAGTACTTC
NA	13	TRBV7-9	TRBJ2-7	NA	CASSFGGAYEQYF	TGTGCCAGCAGCTTCGGAGGCGCCTACGAGCAGTACTTC
NA	17	TRBV6-1	TRBJ2-3	NA	CASRSRSGETSTDTQYF	TGTGCCAGCAGATCTAGGTCCGGGGAGACTAGCACAGATACGCAGTATTTT
many	12	TRBV5-1	TRBJ2-1	NA	CASSLARGEQFF	TGCGCCAGCAGCTTAGCTCGGGGTGAGCAGTTCTTC
NA	15	TRBV20-1	TRBJ2-1	NA	CSARVSRDPYNEQFF	TGCAGTGCTAGAGTTAGCAGGGACCCCTACAATGAGCAGTTCTTC
medium-sized	21	TRBV20-1	TRBJ1-6	NA	CSARSTPGTHRGRGYNSPLHF	TGCAGTGCTAGATCCACTCCCGGGACCCATAGGGGTAGGGGGTATAATTCACCCCTCCACTTT
many	20	TRBV28	TRBJ2-7	TRBD1	CASSIPLGQGGKIFSYEQYF	TGTGCCAGCAGTATCCCCCTTGGACAGGGCGGGAAGATCTTCTCCTACGAGCAGTACTTC
NA	19	TRBV4-1	TRBJ2-7	TRBD2	CASRHPGLAGGPGSYEQYF	TGCGCAAGCAGACACCCGGGACTAGCGGGAGGTCCCGGATCCTACGAGCAGTACTTC
NA	14	TRBV28	TRBJ1-3	NA	CASSPPAGGNTIYF	TGTGCCAGCAGCCCGCCGGCGGGTGGAAACACCATATATTTT
NA	11	TRBV27	TRBJ2-7	NA	CASSTYYEQYF	TGTGCCAGCAGTACCTACTACGAGCAGTACTTC
many	17	TRBV18	TRBJ2-2	TRBD1	CASSPAETGAVTGELFF	TGTGCCAGCTCACCGGCGGAAACAGGGGCGGTAACCGGGGAGCTGTTTTTT
NA	14	TRBV6-1	TRBJ1-6	NA	CASSERTPPSPLHF	TGTGCCAGCAGTGAACGAACTCCTCCGTCGCCCCTCCACTTT
NA	15	TRBV3-1	TRBJ2-5	TRBD2	CASSPRIAGGETQYF	TGTGCCAGCAGCCCCCGGATAGCGGGAGGAGAGACCCAGTACTTC
NA	17	TRBV6-2/TRBV6-3	TRBJ2-5	NA	CASSFWRLSGGSETQYF	TGTGCCAGCAGTTTCTGGAGACTATCGGGGGGCTCGGAGACCCAGTACTTC
medium-sized	15	TRBV12-3/TRBV12-4	TRBJ2-7	TRBD2	CASSLGLAGALEQYF	TGTGCCAGCAGTTTAGGTCTAGCGGGAGCTCTCGAGCAGTACTTC
NA	16	TRBV6-1	TRBJ2-3	NA	CASSEVFVSGVDTQYF	TGTGCCAGCAGTGAAGTTTTCGTGTCAGGGGTAGATACGCAGTATTTT
once	15	TRBV27	TRBJ2-7	TRBD1	CASKFTGVVSYEQYF	TGTGCCAGCAAGTTTACAGGGGTAGTATCCTACGAGCAGTACTTC
NA	11	TRBV28	TRBJ2-1	NA	CASSFRGEQFF	TGTGCCAGCAGTTTCCGTGGTGAGCAGTTCTTC
NA	15	TRBV6-2/TRBV6-3	TRBJ2-7	TRBD1	CASSQWDSSSYEQYF	TGTGCCAGCAGTCAATGGGACAGTAGCTCCTACGAGCAGTACTTC
NA	16	TRBV19	TRBJ1-2	TRBD1	CASSRQGVNANYGYTF	TGTGCCAGTAGTCGGCAGGGGGTCAACGCTAACTATGGCTACACCTTC
many	14	TRBV27	TRBJ2-1	TRBD1	CASSTDRGYNEQFF	TGTGCCAGCAGTACGGACAGGGGATACAATGAGCAGTTCTTC
many	14	TRBV2	TRBJ1-4	NA	CASQSGSINEKLFF	TGTGCCAGCCAGTCGGGTAGTATTAATGAAAAACTGTTTTTT
NA	16	TRBV11-2	TRBJ2-1	TRBD2	CASSPLASGRGNEQFF	TGTGCCAGCAGCCCCCTGGCTAGCGGGAGAGGCAATGAGCAGTTCTTC
many	19	TRBV4-1	TRBJ1-6	NA	CASSQDPRGKWVYNSPLHF	TGCGCCAGCAGCCAAGATCCGCGGGGGAAGTGGGTTTATAATTCACCCCTCCACTTT
NA	15	TRBV28	TRBJ2-1	TRBD2	CASSAPSGFYNEQFF	TGTGCCAGCAGTGCCCCTAGCGGATTCTACAATGAGCAGTTCTTC
NA	12	TRBV6-1	TRBJ1-6	NA	CASSRIASPLHF	TGTGCCAGCAGTAGGATAGCTTCACCCCTCCACTTT